These 4 T cell receptor beta chains share one sample of origin, sequenced in a study of cytomegalovirus exposure and HLA in healthy donors. PCR amplification relied on 60 Vbeta primers (plus 13 Jbeta primers). Assay used: immunoSEQ multiplex PCR; TCRdb lists only in-frame clones, some missing. The sample records some 120,000 clones, about 72% being singletons. The specimen sequenced was PBMCs. Source of these receptors: a man aged 25 to 40 in good health and CMV-seropositive.

The chain carries TRBV18 and TRBJ1-2; no firm D call. Germline CDR1 reads KGHSH; CDR2 reads LQKENI. The V end was cut by 4 bases, the J end by 6 bases, with 15 bases between. This CDR3 has 14 residues. CDR3 nucleotides: TGTGCCAGCTCACTCCCGGGCCTGGGAGATGGCTACACCTTC. This encodes CASSLPGLGDGYTF.

This clone was observed once. This sequence joins TRBV7-2 and TRBJ2-1; 10 bases are a match to TRBD2. This CDR3 contains 15 residues. The germline CDR1 and CDR2 sequences are SGHTA and FQGNSA. Trimming at V came to 5 bases and at J to 6 bases, leaving 7 bases not matched to a gene. This CDR3 is CASSAEAGGVNEQFF. The CDR3 DNA follows: TGTGCCAGCAGCGCGGAAGCGGGAGGGGTCAATGAGCAGTTCTTC.

This chain uses TRBV27 with TRBJ1-6; maybe TRBD1 (5 bases). The length of the CDR3 is 14 residues. Trimming stripped 4 bases from V and 7 bases from J, with 11 bases between. The V gene's germline CDR1 is MNHEY and CDR2 SMNVEV (reference sequence). CDR3 sequence: CASSSREVNSPLHF. Here the CDR3 DNA reads TGTGCCAGCAGTTCCAGGGAGGTAAATTCACCCCTCCACTTT.

The chain combines TRBV6-4 with TRBJ1-4; D ambiguous. The CDR3 totals 15 residues. V was clipped by 6 bases and J by 3 bases, with 14 bases between them. The V gene's germline CDR1 is MRHNA and CDR2 SNTAGT. The CDR3 reads CASRPGRMANEKLFF. The CDR3 coding sequence is TGTGCCAGCAGACCGGGGAGGATGGCTAATGAAAAACTGTTTTTT.